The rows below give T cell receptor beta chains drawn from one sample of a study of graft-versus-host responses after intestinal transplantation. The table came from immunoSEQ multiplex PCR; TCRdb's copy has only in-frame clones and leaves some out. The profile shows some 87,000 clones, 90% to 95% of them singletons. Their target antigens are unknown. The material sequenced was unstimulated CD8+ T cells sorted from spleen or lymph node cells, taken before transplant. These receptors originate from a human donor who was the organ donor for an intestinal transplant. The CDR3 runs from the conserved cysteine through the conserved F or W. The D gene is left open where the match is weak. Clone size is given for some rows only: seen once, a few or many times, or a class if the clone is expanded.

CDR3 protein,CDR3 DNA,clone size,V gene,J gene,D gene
CASSLTFLGTDTQYF,TGTGCCAGCAGTTTAACTTTCCTGGGCACAGATACGCAGTATTTT,.,TRBV27,TRBJ2-3,.
CASSFLPGGPGTGELFF,TGTGCCAGCAGTTTTCTCCCGGGAGGGCCCGGCACCGGGGAGCTGTTTTTT,.,TRBV27,TRBJ2-2,TRBD2
CASSTQPNPGQGLYEQYF,TGTGCCAGCAGTACACAACCGAATCCGGGACAGGGGTTGTACGAGCAGTACTTC,.,TRBV11-2,TRBJ2-7,TRBD1
CASSLSGRIDEQFF,TGTGCCAGCAGTCTTAGCGGGAGAATCGATGAGCAGTTCTTC,.,TRBV27,TRBJ2-1,TRBD2
CASTAIGGEEKLFF,TGTGCCAGCACCGCAATAGGGGGTGAAGAAAAACTGTTTTTT,.,TRBV11-2,TRBJ1-4,.
CASSLPQGTSGPTDTQYF,TGTGCCAGCAGCTTACCCCAGGGGACTAGCGGTCCCACAGATACGCAGTATTTT,once,TRBV11-2,TRBJ2-3,TRBD2
CASTSGRANEQFF,TGTGCCAGCACTAGCGGGAGGGCCAATGAGCAGTTCTTC,.,TRBV6-7,TRBJ2-1,TRBD2
CASSSLLAGIETDTQYF,TGTGCCAGCAGCTCCCTACTAGCGGGGATTGAGACAGATACGCAGTATTTT,.,TRBV13,TRBJ2-3,TRBD2
CASSFQRWARGETQYF,TGTGCCAGCAGCTTCCAGAGGTGGGCTAGGGGAGAGACCCAGTACTTC,.,TRBV7-8,TRBJ2-5,.
CASSLRGTDTQYF,TGTGCCAGCAGTTTACGGGGGACAGATACGCAGTATTTT,.,TRBV28,TRBJ2-3,.
CASSFQRGLVTQYF,TGTGCCAGCAGTTTTCAGCGGGGACTCGTGACCCAGTACTTC,.,TRBV27,TRBJ2-5,TRBD2
CASTPRQGLDYEQYF,TGTGCCAGCACCCCTCGACAGGGCTTGGACTACGAGCAGTACTTC,.,TRBV27,TRBJ2-7,TRBD1
CASTQTGTGDYEQYF,TGTGCCAGCACCCAGACCGGGACAGGGGATTACGAGCAGTACTTC,.,TRBV27,TRBJ2-7,TRBD1
CASSGWQLNTEAFF,TGTGCCAGCAGTGGATGGCAGTTGAACACTGAAGCTTTCTTT,.,TRBV6-1,TRBJ1-1,.
CASSLVTSGGSEQYF,TGTGCCAGCAGTTTAGTGACTAGCGGGGGTTCCGAGCAGTACTTC,.,TRBV27,TRBJ2-7,TRBD2
CASRGTGEKLFF,TGTGCCAGTCGAGGAACGGGGGAAAAACTGTTTTTT,.,TRBV19,TRBJ1-4,.
CASSQERGPNEQFF,TGCGCCAGCAGCCAAGAACGGGGTCCTAATGAGCAGTTCTTC,.,TRBV4-1,TRBJ2-1,.
CASSPIEGGVDEQFF,TGTGCCAGCAGCCCCATTGAGGGCGGTGTGGATGAGCAGTTCTTC,once,TRBV7-3,TRBJ2-1,.
CASSPREQYF,TGTGCCAGCTCCCCTAGGGAGCAGTACTTC,once,TRBV18,TRBJ2-7,.
CASGDPYKGGKNTGELFF,TGTGCTAGTGGAGACCCATACAAGGGGGGGAAGAACACCGGGGAGCTGTTTTTT,.,TRBV12-5,TRBJ2-2,.
CASSLRGDLPGGPLNEQFF,TGTGCCAGCAGCTTACGGGGGGACCTTCCGGGAGGGCCTTTGAATGAGCAGTTCTTC,.,TRBV11-1,TRBJ2-1,TRBD2
CASSQGGRYEKLFF,TGTGCCAGCAGCCAAGGGGGGCGGTATGAAAAACTGTTTTTT,.,TRBV4-2,TRBJ1-4,.
CASSFPGDLGTQYF,TGTGCCAGCAGCTTCCCCGGGGACTTAGGGACCCAGTACTTC,.,TRBV7-9,TRBJ2-5,.
CASSSGTSGSTDTQYF,TGTGCCAGCAGTTCCGGGACTAGCGGGAGCACAGATACGCAGTATTTT,.,TRBV27,TRBJ2-3,TRBD2
CASSLTGIEQYF,TGTGCCAGCAGCTTAACAGGTATCGAGCAGTACTTC,.,TRBV27,TRBJ2-7,.
CASSLSPKPGNTIYF,TGTGCCAGCAGTTTATCCCCGAAGCCCGGAAACACCATATATTTT,.,TRBV27,TRBJ1-3,.
CASSILPGIGHGYTF,TGTGCCAGTAGTATACTGCCGGGGATCGGTCATGGCTACACCTTC,.,TRBV19,TRBJ1-2,.
CATSNGQGAEQYF,TGTGCCACCAGCAACGGACAGGGGGCCGAGCAGTACTTC,.,TRBV15,TRBJ2-7,TRBD1
CARDRGYNYGYTF,TGCGCCAGGGACAGGGGTTACAACTATGGCTACACCTTC,.,TRBV23-1,TRBJ1-2,TRBD1
CASSQVFWAGGDTQYF,TGCGCCAGCAGCCAAGTCTTCTGGGCTGGAGGAGATACGCAGTATTTT,.,TRBV4-1,TRBJ2-3,.
CASSATPEDTEAFF,TGTGCCAGCAGCGCAACCCCGGAGGACACTGAAGCTTTCTTT,.,TRBV9,TRBJ1-1,.
CASRGTGAGNYGYTF,TGTGCCAGCAGGGGAACAGGGGCCGGTAACTATGGCTACACCTTC,.,TRBV6-1,TRBJ1-2,TRBD1
CASSEARGGIIGSPSDTQYF,TGTGCCAGCAGTGAAGCGAGGGGGGGGATAATAGGGTCCCCCTCAGATACGCAGTATTTT,.,TRBV6-1,TRBJ2-3,.
CASSRGLTGSQPSTDTQYF,TGTGCTAGCAGCCGCGGCCTGACAGGTTCCCAACCTAGCACAGATACGCAGTATTTT,.,TRBV7-7,TRBJ2-3,.
CASSLRAAGPLTDTQYF,TGTGCCAGCAGCCTCCGCGCAGCGGGGCCTCTCACAGATACGCAGTATTTT,.,TRBV4-2,TRBJ2-3,TRBD2
CASSPGGEGTEAFF,TGTGCCAGCAGCCCCGGGGGAGAGGGCACTGAAGCTTTCTTT,.,TRBV6-6,TRBJ1-1,.
CASSPKIQGWSYEQYF,TGTGCCAGCAGCCCGAAAATACAGGGTTGGTCCTACGAGCAGTACTTC,.,TRBV7-9,TRBJ2-7,.